A selection of T cell receptor beta chains follows, all from one sample in a study of OX40 agonist ivuxolimab in advanced cancers. Assay used: immunoSEQ multiplex PCR; TCRdb lists only in-frame clones, some missing. The data hold about 28,000 clones, with about 88% observed a single time. The sequences come from CD4+ or CD8+ T cells sorted from blood, collected in a trial of the OX40 agonist ivuxolimab. The receptors were sampled from an adult with an advanced solid tumor such as melanoma, head and neck, liver or kidney cancer. Each CDR3 is given with its conserved first and last residue. The D gene is left open where the match is weak.

d_gene,v_gene,j_gene,CDR3nt,CDR3aa
-,TRBV7-9,TRBJ2-7,TGTGCCAGCAGTAACCCTAGGGATTCCCCTTCCTACGAGCAGTACTTC,CASSNPRDSPSYEQYF
-,TRBV5-4,TRBJ2-5,TGTGCCAGCAGCTTGGGGCAAGAGACCCAGTACTTC,CASSLGQETQYF
TRBD1,TRBV11-3,TRBJ2-7,TGTGCCAGCAGCCCGTGGACAGGGGAAACCTACGAGCAGTACTTC,CASSPWTGETYEQYF
-,TRBV15,TRBJ1-1,TGTGCCACCAGCAGGGGTCAGAACACTGAAGCTTTCTTT,CATSRGQNTEAFF
-,TRBV18,TRBJ2-3,TGTGCCAGCTCACCTGGCGGCACAGATACGCAGTATTTT,CASSPGGTDTQYF
-,TRBV28,TRBJ1-1,TGTGCCAGCAGTTCTATGGGGGGGAACACTGAAGCTTTCTTT,CASSSMGGNTEAFF
-,TRBV2,TRBJ2-7,TGTGCCAGCACCCAACCCGACAGCAACTACGAGCAGTACTTC,CASTQPDSNYEQYF
-,TRBV7-9,TRBJ1-1,TGTGCCAGCAGCCCTACTGAGACAGCGAACACTGAAGCTTTCTTT,CASSPTETANTEAFF
-,TRBV7-3,TRBJ2-1,TGTGCCAGCAGCATCATACCGACCTCCTACAATGAGCAGTTCTTC,CASSIIPTSYNEQFF
TRBD1,TRBV28,TRBJ1-1,TGTGCCAGCAGTTTACTAACAGGGGGAGAGGGCACTGAAGCTTTCTTT,CASSLLTGGEGTEAFF
-,TRBV2,TRBJ1-2,TGTGCCAGCAGCTTAGGGGGTCAGGGATTAAACTATGGCTACACCTTC,CASSLGGQGLNYGYTF
-,TRBV6-5,TRBJ2-1,TGTGCCAGCAGTTATTTGGGGGCTCCGGGTGAGCAGTTCTTC,CASSYLGAPGEQFF
TRBD1,TRBV9,TRBJ1-3,TGTGCCAGCAGCGTAGCAGGGGGTGGAAACACCATATATTTT,CASSVAGGGNTIYF
-,TRBV7-9,TRBJ2-7,TGTGCCAGCAGCTTAGTAGGCGAGCAGTACTTC,CASSLVGEQYF
TRBD2,TRBV4-3,TRBJ2-2,TGCGCCAGCAGCCGGGGACTAGCGGAGTACACCGGGGAGCTGTTTTTT,CASSRGLAEYTGELFF
-,TRBV14,TRBJ2-5,TGTGCCAGCAGCCTCTGGGCCGGAGAGACCCAGTACTTC,CASSLWAGETQYF
TRBD1,TRBV14,TRBJ2-7,TGTGCCAGCAGCCAAGGATACAGGGGCGAGCAGTACTTC,CASSQGYRGEQYF